This T cell receptor beta chain is from a study of blood T cell repertoires in COVID-19. Study information: The samples span acute and convalescent COVID-19 from the United States, Italy and Spain. Sample material is recorded as cDNA or gDNA derived from T cells, B-cell-depleted T cells, or PBMCs.

The V end lost 3 bases, the J end lost 0 bases, and 12 bases lay between the germline ends. The germline gives CDR1 SEHNR, CDR2 FQNEAQ (reference sequence). The CDR3 has 16 amino acids. Per the original data handling: Nucleated cell number was recorded as an estimate derived from reference gene primer amplification. The protocol was immunoSEQ multiplex PCR, while the TCRdb copy is restricted to in-frame clones and leaves out a portion. V and J calls and clone size are as listed in that table; D and trimming were resolved from the DNA. Of hundreds of thousands of clones listed, about 90% were seen once; the top ten hold approximately 3.5%.

The clonotype originates from a woman under 30 who had recovered from COVID-19. The sample taken for sequencing was peripheral blood. V is TRBV7-9 and J is TRBJ1-3; D is perhaps TRBD1 (6 bases). CDR3 in DNA: TGTGCCAGCAGCTTCGGAGACAGGTCCTCTGGAAACACCATATATTTT. This translates into CASSFGDRSSGNTIYF. Looking up the rest from reference TRBV7-9 and TRBJ1-3 gives the full variable domain: DTGVSQNPRHKITKRGQNVTFRCDPISEHNRLYWYRQTLGQGPEFLTYFQNEAQLEKSRLLSDRFSAERPKGSFSTLEIQRTEQGDSAMYLCASSFGDRSSGNTIYFGEGSWLTVV.